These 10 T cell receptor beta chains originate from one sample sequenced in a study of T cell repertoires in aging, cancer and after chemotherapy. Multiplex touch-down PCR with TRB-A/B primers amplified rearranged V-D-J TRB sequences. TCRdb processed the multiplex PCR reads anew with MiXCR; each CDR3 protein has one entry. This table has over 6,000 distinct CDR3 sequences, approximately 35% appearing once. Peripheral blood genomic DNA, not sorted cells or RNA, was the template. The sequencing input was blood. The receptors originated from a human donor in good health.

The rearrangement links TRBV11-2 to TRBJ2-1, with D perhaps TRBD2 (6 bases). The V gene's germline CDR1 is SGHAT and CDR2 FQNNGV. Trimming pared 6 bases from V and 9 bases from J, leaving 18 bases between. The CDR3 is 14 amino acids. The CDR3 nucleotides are TGTGCCAGCAGATACGAACTAGCTGAGGCTGAGCAGTTCTTC. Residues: CASRYELAEAEQFF.

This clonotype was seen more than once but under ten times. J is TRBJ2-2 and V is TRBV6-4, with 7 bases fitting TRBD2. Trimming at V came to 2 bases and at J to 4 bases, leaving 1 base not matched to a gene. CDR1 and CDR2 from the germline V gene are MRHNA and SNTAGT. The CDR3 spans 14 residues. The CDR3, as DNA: TGTGCCAGCAGTGACGGGAGGGCCACCGGGGAGCTGTTTTTT. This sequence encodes CASSDGRATGELFF.

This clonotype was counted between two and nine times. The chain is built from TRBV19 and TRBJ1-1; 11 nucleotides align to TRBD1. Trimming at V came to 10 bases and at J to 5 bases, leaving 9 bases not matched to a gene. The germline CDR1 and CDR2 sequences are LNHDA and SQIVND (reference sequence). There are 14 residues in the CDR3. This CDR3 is CATWTGGSETEAFF. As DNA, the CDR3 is TGTGCCACCTGGACAGGGGGCTCGGAAACTGAAGCTTTCTTT.

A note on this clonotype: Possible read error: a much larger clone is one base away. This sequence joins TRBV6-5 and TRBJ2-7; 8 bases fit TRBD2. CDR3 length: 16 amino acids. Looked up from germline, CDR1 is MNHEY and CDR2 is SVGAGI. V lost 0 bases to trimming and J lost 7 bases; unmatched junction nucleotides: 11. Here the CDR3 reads CASSYSRLAGYNEQYF. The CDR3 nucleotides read TGTGCCAGCAGTTACTCGAGGCTAGCGGGTTACAATGAGCAGTACTTC.

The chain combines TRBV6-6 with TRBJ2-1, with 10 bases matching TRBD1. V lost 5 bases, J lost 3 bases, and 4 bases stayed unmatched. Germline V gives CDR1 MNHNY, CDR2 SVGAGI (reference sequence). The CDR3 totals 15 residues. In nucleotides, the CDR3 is TGTGCCAGCAGTGGGGGGACAGGGGACTACAATGAGCAGTTCTTC. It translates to CASSGGTGDYNEQFF.

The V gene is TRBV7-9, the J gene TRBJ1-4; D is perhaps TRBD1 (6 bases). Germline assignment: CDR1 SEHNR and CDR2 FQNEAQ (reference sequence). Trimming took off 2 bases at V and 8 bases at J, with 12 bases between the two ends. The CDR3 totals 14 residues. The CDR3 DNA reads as TGTGCCAGCAGCTTACGGGGGGCGAGAGAAAAACTGTTTTTT. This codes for CASSLRGAREKLFF.

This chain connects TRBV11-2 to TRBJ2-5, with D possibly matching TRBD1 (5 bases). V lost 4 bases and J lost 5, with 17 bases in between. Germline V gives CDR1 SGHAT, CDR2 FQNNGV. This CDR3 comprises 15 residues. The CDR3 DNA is TGTGCCAGCAGCTCCGATTTGGCGGCAGGGGAGACCCAGTACTTC. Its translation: CASSSDLAAGETQYF.

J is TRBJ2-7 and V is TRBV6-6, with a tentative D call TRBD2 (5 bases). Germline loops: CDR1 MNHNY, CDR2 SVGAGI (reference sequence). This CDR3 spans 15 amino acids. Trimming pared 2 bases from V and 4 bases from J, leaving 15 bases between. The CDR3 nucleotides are TGTGCCAGCAGTTACGGGTCAGCTAGCCCTTACGAGCAGTACTTC. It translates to CASSYGSASPYEQYF.

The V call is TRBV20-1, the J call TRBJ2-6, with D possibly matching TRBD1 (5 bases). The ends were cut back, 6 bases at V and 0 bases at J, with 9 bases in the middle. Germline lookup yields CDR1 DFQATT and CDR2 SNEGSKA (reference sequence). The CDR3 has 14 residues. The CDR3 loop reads CSAIDSSGANVLTF. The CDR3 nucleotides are TGCAGTGCCATAGACAGCTCTGGGGCCAACGTCCTGACTTTC.

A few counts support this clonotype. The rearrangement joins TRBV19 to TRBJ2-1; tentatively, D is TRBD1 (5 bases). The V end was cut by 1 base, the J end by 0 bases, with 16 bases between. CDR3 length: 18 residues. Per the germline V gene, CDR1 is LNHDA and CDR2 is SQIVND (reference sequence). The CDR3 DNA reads TGTGCCAGTAGTATAGTCAGGGCCGTCCCGTTCTCCTACAATGAGCAGTTCTTC. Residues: CASSIVRAVPFSYNEQFF.